The 3 T cell receptor beta chains presented below share a single source sample, sequenced in a study of shared T cell receptors in the human thymus. Repertoires were generated with immunoSEQ multiplex PCR, while TCRdb's copy carries only in-frame clones and drops some. The sample shows more than 550,000 clones, approximately 89% of them seen only once. This sample was also put to use in a study of human thymus T cells.

The specimen was thymocytes. All receptors derive from a boy younger than two with a congenital heart defect.

V and J are TRBV6-1 and TRBJ2-1; a weak D match, TRBD2 (6 bases). Germline loops: CDR1 MNHNS, CDR2 SASEGT. The CDR3 consists of 13 residues. CDR3 loop: CASLANEYDEQFF. The CDR3 DNA sequence: TGTGCGTCACTAGCAAATGAGTACGATGAGCAGTTCTTC.

V is TRBV2 and J is TRBJ2-3; 10 bases match TRBD2. Germline-derived CDR1 and CDR2 are SNHLY and FYNNEI. CDR3 length: 15 amino acids. V trimming: 4 bases; J trimming: 6 bases; junction bases outside the gene matches: 7. The DNA of the CDR3 is TGTGCCAGCAGTGTCATAGCGGGGGGAGCGGATACGCAGTATTTT. Its translation: CASSVIAGGADTQYF.

The chain employs TRBV10-3 and TRBJ2-6; perhaps TRBD1 as D (5 bases). The CDR3 is 16 residues long. Germline values: CDR1 ENHRY, CDR2 SYGVKD. V was shortened by 4 bases and J by 1 base, with 11 bases between the two germline ends. CDR3 DNA sequence: TGTGCCATCAGTGTCGGCAGGGTGTCTGGGGCCAACGTCCTGACTTTC. This gives the protein CAISVGRVSGANVLTF.